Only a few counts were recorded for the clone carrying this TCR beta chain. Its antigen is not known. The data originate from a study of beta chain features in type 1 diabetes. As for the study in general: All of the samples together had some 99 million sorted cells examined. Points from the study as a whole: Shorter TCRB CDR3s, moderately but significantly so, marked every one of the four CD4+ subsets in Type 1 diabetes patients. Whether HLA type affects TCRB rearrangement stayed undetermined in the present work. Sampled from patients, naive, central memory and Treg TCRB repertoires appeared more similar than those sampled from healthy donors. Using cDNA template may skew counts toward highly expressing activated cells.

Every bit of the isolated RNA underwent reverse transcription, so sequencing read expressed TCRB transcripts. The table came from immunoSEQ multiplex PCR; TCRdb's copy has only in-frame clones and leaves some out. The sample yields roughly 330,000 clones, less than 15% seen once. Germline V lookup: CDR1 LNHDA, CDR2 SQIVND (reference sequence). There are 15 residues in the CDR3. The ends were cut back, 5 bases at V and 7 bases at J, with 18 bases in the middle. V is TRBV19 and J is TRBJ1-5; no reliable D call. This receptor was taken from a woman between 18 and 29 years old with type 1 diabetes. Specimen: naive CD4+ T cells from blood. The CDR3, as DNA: TGTGCCAGTAGTCCTAACGGTGCGGGTGCGCAGCCCCAGCATTTT. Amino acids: CASSPNGAGAQPQHF.